This T cell receptor beta chain was retrieved from a study of regulatory T cells in long-lasting Graves disease. Study summary: In persistent Graves' disease, antithyroid drugs had been taken for over 5 years and TSH receptor antibodies stayed positive.

Germline V gene data show CDR1 as LNHDA and CDR2 as SQIVND (reference sequence). Losses at the gene ends were 1 base for V and 5 bases for J; bases not matched to a gene: 8. The CDR3 length is 15 residues. Time point here: persistent/refractory GD, antithyroid drugs over 5 years with positive TRAb. Following extraction of RNA from PBMCs, that RNA was used to make the TCR library. Patients of an endocrinology department in Xi'an, China, were included. Tubes containing EDTA received approximately 8.7 milliliters of drawn peripheral blood. Building the TCR beta libraries relied on iRepertoire HTBI primers, and CDR3 regions underwent Arm-PCR. Via MiXCR, TCRdb re-called the multiplex PCR reads, giving one row per CDR3 protein. This sample has around 400,000 distinct CDR3 sequences, with roughly a fifth found just once. Many counts were recorded for this clonotype.

The chain combines TRBV19 with TRBJ2-7; 7 bases fit TRBD1. This TCR was recovered from a female donor with Graves disease. The sequencing used peripheral blood mononuclear cells (PBMCs), collected when the disease was refractory, from a patient treated with antithyroid drugs. CDR3 loop: CASSIVETGTHEQYF. In nucleotides, the CDR3 is TGTGCCAGTAGTATAGTCGAGACAGGGACCCACGAGCAGTACTTC.